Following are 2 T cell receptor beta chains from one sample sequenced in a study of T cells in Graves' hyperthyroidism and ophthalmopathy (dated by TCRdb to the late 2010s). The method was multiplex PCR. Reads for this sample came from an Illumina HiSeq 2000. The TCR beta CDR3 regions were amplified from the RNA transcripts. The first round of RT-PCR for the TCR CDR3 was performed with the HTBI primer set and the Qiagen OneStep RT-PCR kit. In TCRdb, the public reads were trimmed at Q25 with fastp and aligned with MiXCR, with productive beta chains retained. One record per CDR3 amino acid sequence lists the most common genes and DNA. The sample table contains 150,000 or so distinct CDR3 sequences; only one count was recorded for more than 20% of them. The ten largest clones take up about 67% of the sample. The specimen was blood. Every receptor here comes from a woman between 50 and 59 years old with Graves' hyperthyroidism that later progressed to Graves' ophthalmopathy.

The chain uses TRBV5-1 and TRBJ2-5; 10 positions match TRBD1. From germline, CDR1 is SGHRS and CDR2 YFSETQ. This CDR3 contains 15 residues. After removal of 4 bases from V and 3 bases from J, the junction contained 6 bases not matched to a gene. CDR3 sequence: CASSARGTGEETQYF. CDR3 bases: TGCGCCAGCAGCGCTAGAGGGACAGGGGAAGAGACCCAGTACTTC.

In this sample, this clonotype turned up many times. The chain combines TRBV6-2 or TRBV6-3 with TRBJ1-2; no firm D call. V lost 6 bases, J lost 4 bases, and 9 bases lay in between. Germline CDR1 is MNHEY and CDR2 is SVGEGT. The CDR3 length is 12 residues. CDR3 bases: TGTGCCAGCAGCCCCGGGGTCTATGGCTACACCTTC. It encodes CASSPGVYGYTF.